Presented here are 13 T cell receptor beta chains from one specimen sequenced in a study of radiotherapy plus CTLA-4 blockade in lung cancer. TCRdb's table, derived via immunoSEQ multiplex PCR, lists solely in-frame clones and lacks some. Here the sample spans around 20,000 clones, roughly 86% being singletons. This sample comprised peripheral blood, obtained from a patient treated with radiotherapy plus ipilimumab. These receptors were taken from a human donor with non-small cell lung cancer whose response to radiotherapy plus ipilimumab could not be evaluated.

The gene calls are TRBV6-5 and TRBJ2-4; possible D gene TRBD2, 6 bases. In germline, CDR1 is MNHEY, CDR2 SVGAGI. The CDR3 is 13 residues long. Trimming took 6 bases from V and 8 from J, leaving 14 bases between them. CDR3 DNA: TGTGCCAGCAGACGCGGGATCCGGGACATTCAGTACTTC. Its translation: CASRRGIRDIQYF.

The chain is built from TRBV28 and TRBJ2-2, with a weak D call TRBD1 (5 bases). Looked up from germline, CDR1 is MDHEN and CDR2 is SYDVKM. This CDR3 is 15 amino acids long. Trimming removed 6 bases from V and 5 bases from J, with 16 bases in between. The CDR3 region is CASSGTRGWTGELFF. CDR3 coding DNA: TGTGCCAGCAGCGGAACAAGGGGTTGGACCGGGGAGCTGTTTTTT.

The V and J genes are TRBV28 and TRBJ2-1; D is unresolved. Trimming removed 6 bases at V and 7 bases at J, with 10 bases between. CDR3 length: 12 amino acids. Germline V gives CDR1 MDHEN, CDR2 SYDVKM. CDR3 DNA sequence: TGTGCCAGCAGCAAGAGAGGTAATGAGCAGTTCTTC. The encoded protein is CASSKRGNEQFF.

V is TRBV7-2 and J is TRBJ1-4; maybe TRBD1 (5 bases). The CDR3 sequence is 15 residues long. Germline V gives CDR1 SGHTA, CDR2 FQGNSA. Trimming removed 1 base at V and 2 bases at J, with 8 bases between. CDR3 in DNA: TGTGCCAGCAGCTTAGTTGGGGGGACTAATGAAAAACTGTTTTTT. It encodes CASSLVGGTNEKLFF.

V gene TRBV9 combines with J gene TRBJ2-1; 8 bases line up with TRBD2. In germline, CDR1 is SGDLS, CDR2 YYNGEE. V shed 2 bases, J shed 7 bases, and the junction held 11 bases outside the gene matches. The CDR3 consists of 16 residues. The CDR3 DNA follows: TGTGCCAGCAGCGTTAGCGGGGCGGGGGGAATTAATGAGCAGTTCTTC. Its translation: CASSVSGAGGINEQFF.

This chain's CDR3 is CASSQTSGGEAQYF. The CDR3 DNA reads TGTGCCAGCAGCCAAACTAGCGGGGGGGAGGCCCAGTACTTC. The chain recombines TRBV7-6 with TRBJ2-5; 13 bases agree with TRBD2. V was pared by 5 bases and J by 9 bases, with 6 bases of the junction left unmatched. Germline-derived CDR1 and CDR2 are SGHVS and FNYEAQ. This CDR3 has 14 amino acids.

The J gene is TRBJ1-2, the V gene TRBV28; 11 bases are a match to TRBD1. V lost 8 bases and J lost 3; bases outside the gene matches: 2. Germline CDR1 and CDR2: MDHEN and SYDVKM. CDR3 length equals 13 residues. This CDR3 is CASLGQGDYGYTF. The CDR3 nucleotides are TGTGCCAGCCTGGGACAGGGGGACTATGGCTACACCTTC.

The rearrangement links TRBV5-1 to TRBJ1-5, with a tentative D call TRBD1 (5 bases). CDR3 length: 15 residues. Trimming took 2 bases from V and 4 from J, leaving 13 bases between them. Germline V gene data show CDR1 as SGHRS and CDR2 as YFSETQ. The DNA for the CDR3 is TGCGCCAGCAGCTTTGCGGGGGACCCTAATCAGCCCCAGCATTTT. Translating it yields CASSFAGDPNQPQHF. Using reference TRBV5-1 and TRBJ1-5 for the parts outside the CDR3, the full variable domain is KAGVTQTPRYLIKTRGQQVTLSCSPISGHRSVSWYQQTPGQGLQFLFEYFSETQRNKGNFPGRFSGRQFSNSRSEMNVSTLELGDSALYLCASSFAGDPNQPQHFGDGTRLSIL.

The rearrangement links TRBV7-2 to TRBJ1-5; the match to TRBD1 covers 7 bases. From germline, CDR1 is SGHTA and CDR2 FQGNSA. The J segment lost 7 bases and the V segment lost 1 base, leaving 7 bases of the junction unmatched. CDR3 length: 15 residues. CDR3 region: CASSLGQGAGQPQHF. CDR3 nucleotides: TGTGCCAGCAGCTTAGGACAGGGCGCTGGCCAGCCCCAGCATTTT.

The chain joins TRBV2 to TRBJ1-2; D gene ambiguous. CDR1 is SNHLY, CDR2 FYNNEI, per germline. V shed 8 bases and J shed 3 bases, with 13 bases lying between them. The CDR3 has 13 residues. CDR3 nucleotides: TGTGCCAGCGGCGGGGAGGGCCACTATGGCTACACCTTC. Encoded protein: CASGGEGHYGYTF.

V and J are TRBV20-1 and TRBJ1-2; D may be TRBD1 (5 bases). CDR3 length equals 11 residues. Trimming removed 1 base at V and 8 bases at J, with 8 bases between. The germline gives CDR1 DFQATT, CDR2 SNEGSKA (reference sequence). The CDR3 region is CSARVYRGYTF. The CDR3 DNA is TGCAGTGCTAGAGTGTACAGGGGCTACACCTTC.

This clone was detected a few times. The chain recombines TRBV4-3 with TRBJ1-2; D remains unclear. From germline, CDR1 is LGHNA and CDR2 YSLEER. The CDR3 runs 16 residues. V shed 0 bases and J shed 1 base, with 12 bases lying between them. CDR3 sequence: CASSQDTGVLNYGYTF. In DNA form, the CDR3 reads TGCGCCAGCAGCCAAGATACCGGGGTCCTTAACTATGGCTACACCTTC.

This clone was counted a single time. The CDR3 spells CASNRLGGSAGNEQFF. CDR3 DNA sequence: TGCGCCAGCAACCGGTTGGGCGGGAGTGCCGGCAATGAGCAGTTCTTC. The V gene is TRBV5-1, the J gene TRBJ2-1; TRBD2 matches 7 bases. Germline lookup yields CDR1 SGHRS and CDR2 YFSETQ. The CDR3 spans 16 residues. The trim removed 6 bases at V and 6 bases at J, leaving 15 bases unmatched.